The source of this TCR beta chain is a study of T cell repertoires in cytomegalovirus infection. At the level of the study: Newly reported HLA-C-restricted and thoroughly characterized HLA-B-restricted CMV epitopes were employed. CMV infection together with matching HLA type was indicated by public TCR beta signatures.

Trimming left V 4 bases short and J 2 bases short, with 18 bases between. The V gene's germline CDR1 is SGHVS and CDR2 FNYEAQ. The CDR3 totals 17 residues. TCRdb reanalysed the reads using MiXCR and keeps one entry per CDR3 protein. Among about 340,000 distinct CDR3 sequences listed, almost 30% were seen once. This clonotype was counted at least ten times. Antigen specificity is unknown. The rearrangement links TRBV7-6 to TRBJ2-1, with D maybe TRBD2 (5 bases). The specimen comprised cultured PBMCs, sampled from culture after CMV antigen stimulation. The source of this sequence is a human donor in good health (CMV status not recorded). Some clones in this sample may be carry-over from other donors' samples. The CDR3 nucleotides read TGTGCCAGCAGCTCCAGTCGGAGGAGGTTGACCTACAATGAGCAGTTCTTC. Protein sequence: CASSSSRRRLTYNEQFF.